The sequence of this T cell receptor (beta chain) was determined in a study of blood T cell repertoires in COVID-19. About the study: Whether acute or convalescent, the COVID-19 samples came from the United States, Italy and Spain. The analysed material was cDNA or gDNA that came from T cells, B-cell-depleted T cells, or PBMCs.

This clone occurred once. CDR3 size: 15 residues. Germline V lookup: CDR1 MNHEY, CDR2 SMNVEV (reference sequence). Trimming took 3 bases from V and 5 from J, leaving 14 bases between them. Original data processing: Using reference gene primer amplification, nucleated cell counts were estimated. Generated by immunoSEQ multiplex PCR, the TCRdb table keeps only in-frame clones and is missing some. V, J and clone size are taken as reported in that table, and D and trimming were inferred from the DNA itself. This table holds fewer than 250,000 clones, roughly 86% found once. This receptor was obtained from a woman aged 45-60 years with active or convalescent COVID-19. The rearrangement uses TRBV27 and TRBJ1-5; tentatively, D is TRBD1 (6 bases). Sequencing was carried out using peripheral blood. For the CDR3, the DNA is TGTGCCAGCAGTTTGGGTTGGGGGCGCGATCAGCCCCAGCATTTT. Translated, it gives CASSLGWGRDQPQHF.